The TCR beta chain under discussion was sequenced for a study of blood T cell repertoires in COVID-19. The overall study: Donors in the United States, Italy and Spain gave samples during acute or convalescent COVID-19.

This clone came up a few times. In the authors' workflow: Amplification from reference gene primers served as the basis for estimated nucleated cell counts. Using immunoSEQ multiplex PCR, the repertoire was profiled, and TCRdb retains in-frame clones only, with some absent. V, J and clone size derive from that table, while D and trimming were established from the DNA sequence. The repertoire holds some 110,000 clones, with about 80% as singletons. The sequence was obtained from a woman in her 70s with acute or convalescent COVID-19. Sequencing was performed on peripheral blood.

In DNA, the CDR3 is TGCGCCAGCAGTCCAGGGGGCGGCTATGGCTACACCTTC. Translating it yields CASSPGGGYGYTF. The chain combines TRBV10-1 with TRBJ1-2, with TRBD1 matching over 8 bases. CDR1 and CDR2 (germline): WNHNN, SYGVQD (reference sequence). CDR3 length: 13 residues. The V segment lost 5 bases and the J segment 4 bases; nucleotides outside the gene matches: 3.